The 3 T cell receptor beta chains below come from one sample, sequenced in a study of tumor-infiltrating lymphocytes in primary liver carcinoma. TCR beta cDNA was made from 400 to 600 ng total RNA with a constant-region primer. Employing slightly modified ARM-PCR, three nested multiplex PCR rounds were run, and these gave rise to the TCR beta libraries. A C-beta reverse primer was combined with TRBV1-TRBV30 forward primers in the first two PCR rounds, and each round had ten to eleven cycles. TCRdb processed the multiplex PCR reads anew with MiXCR; each CDR3 protein has one entry. This repertoire shows 95,000 to 150,000 distinct CDR3 sequences, 55% to 75% found once; its top ten account for about a tenth. Between 20 and 30 mg of unsorted bulk tissue served as the source from which RNA and DNA were co-extracted. What was sequenced was liver tumor tissue from sampling region 1. Subset specified: tumor region T1, superior pole. Every receptor here comes from a woman aged 60-75 years with primary liver carcinoma and hepatitis B virus infection.

This clonotype occurred many times. This chain links TRBV6-5 with TRBJ2-6, with D maybe TRBD1 (5 bases). Germline assignment: CDR1 MNHEY and CDR2 SVGAGI. Trimming cost V 2 bases and J 0 bases, with 17 bases left between them. There are 19 residues in the CDR3. For the CDR3, the DNA is TGTGCCAGCAGTTACCGGACACGGGCCCGGTACTCTGGGGCCAACGTCCTGACTTTC. Its protein product is CASSYRTRARYSGANVLTF.

A remark on this clonotype: At one of its ends the junction is not consistent with the germline gene, which may arise from a read error. The chain is built from TRBV11-2 and TRBJ2-3; TRBD1 is a possible D gene (5 bases). This CDR3 spans 13 amino acids. The germline V gene has CDR1 SGHAT and CDR2 FQNNGV. CDR3 residues: CASGFGHTDTQYF. CDR3 coding DNA: TGTGCCAGCGGCTTCGGACACACAGATACGCAGTATTTT. Full variable domain (rest looked up from reference TRBV11-2 and TRBJ2-3): EAGVAQSPRYKIIEKRQSVAFWCNPISGHATLYWYQQILGQGPKLLIQFQNNGVVDDSQLPKDRFSAERLKGVDSTLKIQPAKLEDSAVYLCASGFGHTDTQYFGPGTRLTVL.

Concerning this clonotype itself: The junction does not match germline at one end; this may be a read error. The chain employs TRBV11-2 and TRBJ2-5; 9 nucleotides align to TRBD1. The germline V gene encodes CDR1 SGHAT and CDR2 FQNNGV. CDR3 size: 18 residues. CDR3 residues: CASGLAPTGGEEVETQYF. DNA of the CDR3: TGTGCCAGCGGCTTAGCCCCGACAGGGGGGGAAGAGGTGGAGACCCAGTACTTC.